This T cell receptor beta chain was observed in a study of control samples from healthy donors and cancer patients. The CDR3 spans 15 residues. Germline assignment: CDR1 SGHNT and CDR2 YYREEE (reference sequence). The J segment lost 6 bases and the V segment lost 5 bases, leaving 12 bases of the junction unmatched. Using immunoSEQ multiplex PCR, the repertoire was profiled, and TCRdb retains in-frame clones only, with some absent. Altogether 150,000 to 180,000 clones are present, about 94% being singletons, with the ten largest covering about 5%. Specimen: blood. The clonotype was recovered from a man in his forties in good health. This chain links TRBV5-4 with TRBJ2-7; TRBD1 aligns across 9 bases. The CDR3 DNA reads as TGTGCCAGCAGTTACACCGGGACAGGGAACGGCGAGCAGTACTTC. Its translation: CASSYTGTGNGEQYF.